This T cell receptor (beta chain) came from a study of T cell responses to AZD1222 COVID-19 vaccine. Clones were read by immunoSEQ multiplex PCR, and TCRdb kept only the in-frame ones, dropping some. The sample holds tens of thousands of clones, around 90% seen once. J was trimmed by 2 bases and V by 5 bases; bases with no gene match: 4. Germline CDR1 reads SEHNR; CDR2 reads FQNEAQ (reference sequence). The CDR3 is 14 amino acids. This TCR derives from an adult in good health. The material sequenced was peripheral blood, taken on day 0 of AZD1222 vaccination. The chain combines TRBV7-9 with TRBJ2-3; the match to TRBD1 covers 7 bases. CDR3 amino acids: CASSLGQHTDTQYF. CDR3 nucleotide sequence: TGTGCCAGCAGCCTGGGACAGCACACAGATACGCAGTATTTT.